A selection of T cell receptor beta chains follows, all from one sample in a study of CD8 T cells in Susac syndrome. TCRdb re-called the immunoSEQ multiplex PCR reads through MiXCR, storing one row per CDR3 protein. The repertoire includes 330,000 or so distinct CDR3 sequences, over 75% of them detected once, and under 0.2% sits in the top ten. The sample taken for sequencing was CD8+ T cells from PBMCs. These receptors were collected from a human donor with multiple sclerosis. Both conserved end residues are part of each CDR3. The order of the fields is J gene, D gene, V gene, clone size, CDR3 DNA, CDR3 protein. D genes are given only for firm matches. Not every row has a clone size; where given, it reads once, few, many or a size class.

TRBJ2-2 TRBD2 TRBV6-1 . TGTGCCAGCAGTCCAGTATCTAGCGGGAGGAACACCGGGGAGCTGTTTTTT CASSPVSSGRNTGELFF
TRBJ2-7 TRBD1 TRBV20-1 few TGCAGTGCTAGGAACAGGGGTAGCTACGAGCAGTACTTC CSARNRGSYEQYF
TRBJ2-6 . TRBV5-6 . TGTGCCAGCAGCTTTATCAACTCTGGGGCCAACGTCCTGACTTTC CASSFINSGANVLTF
TRBJ2-3 TRBD2 TRBV6-4 . TGTGCCAGCAGTGACGGGACTAGCGGCACAGATACGCAGTATTTT CASSDGTSGTDTQYF
TRBJ2-7 TRBD1 TRBV12-3/TRBV12-4 . TGTGCCAGCGCTACCGGGACAGGATACTACGAGCAGTACTTC CASATGTGYYEQYF
TRBJ1-4 . TRBV2 . TGTGCCACTTTTATCCCCACCGACAGCAAAAAACTGTTTTTT CATFIPTDSKKLFF
TRBJ1-1 . TRBV20-1 . TGCAGTGCTAGAGAATTGGGCCCTCGGAACACTGAAGCTTTCTTT CSARELGPRNTEAFF
TRBJ2-1 TRBD2 TRBV2 . TGTGCCAGCATTGGGACTGGCGGCGGGGGGGCCAATGAGCAGTTCTTC CASIGTGGGGANEQFF
TRBJ2-7 . TRBV24-1 . TGTGCCACCAGCCCACGCGGAACATACGAGCAGTACTTC CATSPRGTYEQYF
TRBJ1-2 . TRBV29-1 . TGCAGCGTTGATGTGACTAACTATGGCTACACCTTC CSVDVTNYGYTF
TRBJ2-2 . TRBV13 . TGTGCCGGCCTCCAGCGGGTTTCCACCGGGGAGCTGTTTTTT CAGLQRVSTGELFF
TRBJ2-2 . TRBV3-1 . TGTGCCAGCAGCATCGGGCCCCGGGGCACCCGGGAGCTGTTTTTT CASSIGPRGTRELFF
TRBJ2-2 . TRBV4-3 . TGCGCCAGCACTCATTTTTGGGGGGACGGGGAGCTGTTTTTT CASTHFWGDGELFF
TRBJ2-5 TRBD1 TRBV6-4 . TGTGCCAGCGACAGGGTGGCGAAAGAGACCCAGTACTTC CASDRVAKETQYF
TRBJ2-1 TRBD1 TRBV4-1 . TGCGCCAGCAGCCAAGGCGAGACAGGGAGCGATGAGCAGTTCTTC CASSQGETGSDEQFF
TRBJ2-5 TRBD2 TRBV7-3 . TGTGCCAGCAGCTCCCCCAGGAGCGGGAGGTCCAGGGAGACCCAGTACTTC CASSSPRSGRSRETQYF
TRBJ2-7 . TRBV5-1 . TGCGCCAGCAGCTTGGGGGATTTTGGCCTAAGCACCTACGAGCAGTACTTC CASSLGDFGLSTYEQYF
TRBJ1-1 . TRBV28 once TGTGCCAGCAGTTTATTCCCCGGCACTGAAGCTTTCTTT CASSLFPGTEAFF
TRBJ2-7 TRBD2 TRBV4-1 . TGCGCCAGCAGCCAAGAAGAGGTCCGAGCGGGGGTGCCCTACGAGCAGTACTTC CASSQEEVRAGVPYEQYF
TRBJ2-5 TRBD2 TRBV6-2/TRBV6-3 . TGTGCCAGCAGACCGCTAGCGGGCACGCAAGAGACCCAGTACTTC CASRPLAGTQETQYF
TRBJ2-7 . TRBV12-3/TRBV12-4 few TGTGCCAGCAGTACGGGACTGGAGGTGAACTACGAGCAGTACTTC CASSTGLEVNYEQYF
TRBJ2-7 . TRBV19 few TGTGCCAGTAGCCATGGGCGGGCGAACGAGCAGTACTTC CASSHGRANEQYF
TRBJ2-7 . TRBV19 few TGTGCCAGTAGTGCTGGAGGACCCTACGAGCAGTACTTC CASSAGGPYEQYF
TRBJ2-1 . TRBV19 few TGTGCCAGTAGTACTTTCAATGAGCAGTTCTTC CASSTFNEQFF
TRBJ2-1 . TRBV30 . TGTGCCTGGAGTGTGAGCACAAGCTCCTACAATGAGCAGTTCTTC CAWSVSTSSYNEQFF
TRBJ1-1 TRBD1 TRBV19 once TGTGCCTCCCAACCAATGACAGGGTGGGACACTGAAGCTTTCTTT CASQPMTGWDTEAFF
TRBJ2-7 . TRBV7-9 . TGTGCCAGCAGCCCACCGACACACGACTACGAGCAGTACTTC CASSPPTHDYEQYF
TRBJ2-3 . TRBV12-3/TRBV12-4 . TGTGCCAGCAGTTTCCCCGGTAGCGGTCTCAGCACAGATACGCAGTATTTT CASSFPGSGLSTDTQYF
TRBJ1-4 TRBD1 TRBV9 . TGTGCCAGTACCCGGGGGACAGGAGCTAATGAAAAACTGTTTTTT CASTRGTGANEKLFF
TRBJ2-7 TRBD2 TRBV30 once TGTGCCTGGAGTTTGGCGGGAGGATACGAGCAGTACTTC CAWSLAGGYEQYF
TRBJ2-1 . TRBV29-1 . TGCAGCGTTGTCCTTCTCAGCAATTACAATGAGCAGTTCTTC CSVVLLSNYNEQFF
TRBJ1-1 . TRBV28 . TGTGCCAGCAGTTCATTACGGAAAAACACTGAAGCTTTCTTT CASSSLRKNTEAFF
TRBJ2-1 . TRBV6-1 . TGTGCCAGCAGTGAAGCGCTGGAGGGGGCCAATGAGCAGTTCTTC CASSEALEGANEQFF
TRBJ2-3 . TRBV5-1 . TGCGCCAGCAGCCACGACAGCAACCCAGCGCAGTATTTT CASSHDSNPAQYF
TRBJ2-7 . TRBV6-6 . TGTGCCAGCAGTTACTCGAGGGCTGGGGAGCAGTACTTC CASSYSRAGEQYF
TRBJ2-7 . TRBV28 . TGTGCCAGCAGTTTCGCCCGACAGGTATTGCACGAGCAGTACTTC CASSFARQVLHEQYF
TRBJ2-1 TRBD1 TRBV9 . TGTGCCAGCAGTGGGACAGTGAATGAGCAGTTCTTC CASSGTVNEQFF
TRBJ2-3 TRBD2 TRBV28 . TGTGCCAGCGGACGTAGCGGGGGCCGTCCAAGGGATACGCAGTATTTT CASGRSGGRPRDTQYF
TRBJ1-1 TRBD1 TRBV28 once TGTGCCAGCAGGACAGGGCGGTATTCAACTGAAGCTTTCTTT CASRTGRYSTEAFF
TRBJ2-1 TRBD1 TRBV3-1 . TGTGCCAGCAGCCAAATCGGACAGGGGGGCAATGAGCAGTTCTTC CASSQIGQGGNEQFF
TRBJ2-7 TRBD1 TRBV14 . TGTGCCAGCGCCCGGGACAGGATCCACGAGCAGTACTTC CASARDRIHEQYF
TRBJ1-1 . TRBV19 . TGTGCCAGTAGTATTCAGGGCAGTTTGAACACTGAAGCTTTCTTT CASSIQGSLNTEAFF
TRBJ2-3 TRBD1 TRBV12-5 . TGTGCTAGTGGAGAATCCCCGGACAGGGGGATGACAGATACGCAGTATTTT CASGESPDRGMTDTQYF
TRBJ2-7 . TRBV21-1 . TGTGCCAGCAGCAAAGGAAGGAGGTGCCGTGCTATCGACGAGCAGTACTTC CASSKGRRCRAIDEQYF
TRBJ1-5 . TRBV19 . TGTGCCAGTAGTATGTTTTCAGGGGGCAATCAGCCCCAGCATTTT CASSMFSGGNQPQHF
TRBJ2-1 TRBD2 TRBV27 . TGTGCCACAGCTACCGGGACTAGCGGATACAATGAGCAGTTCTTC CATATGTSGYNEQFF
TRBJ2-5 . TRBV6-1 . TGTGCCAGCAGTCCGACAGGAGACCAAGAGACCCAGTACTTC CASSPTGDQETQYF
TRBJ2-1 . TRBV19 . TGTGCCAGTAGTATAGGGGGTAGCTTCAATGAGCAGTTCTTC CASSIGGSFNEQFF
TRBJ2-1 TRBD1 TRBV4-3 . TGCGCCAGCAGCCAAGGCCCCGGAGGACAGGACTCCAATGAGCAGTTCTTC CASSQGPGGQDSNEQFF
TRBJ2-7 TRBD1 TRBV20-1 . TGCAGCAGGGGGCCAGGGTACGAGCAGTACTTC CSRGPGYEQYF
TRBJ2-6 . TRBV6-4 . TGTGCCAGCAGTGACGGGACATCTGGGGCCAACGTCCTGACTTTC CASSDGTSGANVLTF
TRBJ2-5 TRBD2 TRBV6-6 few TGTGCCAGCAGTTACTCCGCGGGGGTAGAGACCCAGTACTTC CASSYSAGVETQYF